This TCR beta chain was profiled in a study of T cell repertoires in aging, cancer and after chemotherapy. Germline V gene lookup returns CDR1 MRHNA and CDR2 SNTAGT. The CDR3 has 14 amino acids. V dropped 4 bases and J dropped 3 bases, with 12 bases sitting between them. TRB rearrangements spanning V, D and J were amplified using mixed TRB-A/B primers. From the multiplex PCR reads, TCRdb called clonotypes with MiXCR, one entry per CDR3 protein. The data show 5,200 or so distinct CDR3 sequences, around 40% seen once. This clonotype was recorded a few times. Amplification of TCR beta used genomic DNA extracted from peripheral blood.

The chain couples TRBV6-4 to TRBJ1-2; tentative D call: TRBD1 (5 bases). The sequenced sample consisted of blood. This receptor was obtained from a human donor with a blood cancer. CDR3 sequence: CASSVGGEYYGYTF. CDR3 sequence (DNA): TGTGCCAGCAGTGTTGGGGGAGAGTACTATGGCTACACCTTC.